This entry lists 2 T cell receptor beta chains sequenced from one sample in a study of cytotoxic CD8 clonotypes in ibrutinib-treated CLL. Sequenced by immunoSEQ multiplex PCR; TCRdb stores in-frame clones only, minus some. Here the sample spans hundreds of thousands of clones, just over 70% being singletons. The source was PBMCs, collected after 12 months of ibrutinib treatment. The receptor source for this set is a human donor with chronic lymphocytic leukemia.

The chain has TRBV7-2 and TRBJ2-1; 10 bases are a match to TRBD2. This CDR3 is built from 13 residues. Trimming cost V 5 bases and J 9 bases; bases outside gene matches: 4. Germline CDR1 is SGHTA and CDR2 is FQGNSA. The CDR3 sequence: CASSLGTSVEQFF. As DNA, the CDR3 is TGTGCCAGCAGCCTTGGGACTAGCGTTGAGCAGTTCTTC.

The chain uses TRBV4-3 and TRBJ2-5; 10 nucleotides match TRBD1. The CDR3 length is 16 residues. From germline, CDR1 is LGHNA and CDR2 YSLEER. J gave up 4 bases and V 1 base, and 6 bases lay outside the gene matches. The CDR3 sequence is CASSQAGQGYGETQYF. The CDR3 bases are TGCGCCAGCAGCCAAGCGGGACAGGGGTATGGAGAGACCCAGTACTTC.